Following are 18 T cell receptor beta chains from one sample sequenced in a study of molecular identifiers for immune sequencing clone quantification. MiXCR, applied by TCRdb to the PCR reads, yields one record per CDR3 protein. This table holds some 70,000 distinct CDR3 sequences, roughly 20% found once. What was sequenced was naive CD8+ T cells from blood, with Jurkat cell RNA spiked in. Subset specified: FACS-sorted CD8+CD4-CCR7+CD45RA+ naive T cells. The receptors originated from a human donor in good health. Some libraries in this study had Jurkat cell RNA spiked in.

As for this clonotype: A much larger clone lies a single base off, so this may be a read error. This chain links TRBV9 with TRBJ2-3; 7 bases map to TRBD2. Losses at the gene ends were 3 bases for V and 3 bases for J; bases not matched to a gene: 13. CDR1 and CDR2 from the germline V gene are SGDLS and YYNGEE. CDR3 length: 17 amino acids. CDR3 sequence reads: CASSAYVTGGSTDTQYF. Written as DNA, the CDR3 is TGTGCCAGCAGCGCATATGTGACTGGCGGGAGTACAGATACGCAGTATTTT.

Many counts were recorded for this clonotype. The rearrangement links TRBV20-1 to TRBJ1-1, with TRBD1 as a possible D gene (5 bases). Germline V gives CDR1 DFQATT, CDR2 SNEGSKA (reference sequence). This CDR3 comprises 12 residues. V lost 3 bases and J 6 bases, leaving 11 bases between the germline ends. CDR3: CSASQGSPEAFF. In nucleotides, the CDR3 is TGCAGTGCTAGTCAGGGTTCTCCTGAAGCTTTCTTT.

This clonotype was recorded many times. The rearrangement uses TRBV7-9 and TRBJ2-2; no clear D gene. V was pared by 1 base and J by 9 bases, with 12 bases between. Germline V gene sequence: CDR1 SEHNR, CDR2 FQNEAQ (reference sequence). The CDR3 covers 14 residues. Written as DNA, the CDR3 is TGTGCCAGCAGCTTAGTGGCAGGTCACCGGGAGCTGTTTTTT. Translated: CASSLVAGHRELFF.

This clonotype is labeled as medium-sized. The gene calls are TRBV7-2 and TRBJ2-3; D perhaps matches TRBD2 (6 bases). Germline CDR1 is SGHTA and CDR2 is FQGNSA. The CDR3 sequence is 16 residues long. Trimming cost V 3 bases and J 2 bases, with 15 bases left between them. DNA for the CDR3: TGTGCCAGCAGCTTCCCCCCAAGGACTATCACAGATACGCAGTATTTT. Amino acid sequence: CASSFPPRTITDTQYF.

This clonotype occurred many times. This chain joins TRBV27 and TRBJ2-7; D is uncertain. CDR1 and CDR2 from the germline V gene are MNHEY and SMNVEV (reference sequence). The CDR3 is made up of 12 amino acids. Trimming took 5 bases from V and 6 from J, leaving 11 bases between them. CDR3 residues: CASSTPSGEQYF. The CDR3 DNA is TGTGCCAGCAGTACACCATCCGGCGAGCAGTACTTC.

There are many counts of this clonotype. The chain is built from TRBV25-1 and TRBJ2-7; 9 bases are shared with TRBD2. The CDR3 extends over 17 amino acids. With V trimmed by 0 bases and J by 3 bases, 9 bases remained unmatched. CDR1 and CDR2 from the germline V gene are MGHDK and SYGVNS. CDR3 bases: TGTGCCAGCAGTGAATATCTTAGCGGGACTAGCCACTACGAGCAGTACTTC. It is translated as CASSEYLSGTSHYEQYF.

This clonotype came up many times. The CDR3 loop reads CASSLNEQFF. In DNA, the CDR3 is TGTGCCAGCAGCCTCAATGAGCAGTTCTTC. V and J are TRBV12-3 or TRBV12-4 and TRBJ2-1; D not resolved. The ends were cut back, 6 bases at V and 6 bases at J, with 3 bases in the middle. There are 10 residues in the CDR3.

This clonotype has a handful of counts. The chain is built from TRBV27 and TRBJ1-6; the D is unclear. V lost 3 bases to trimming and J lost 8 bases, with 8 bases between them. Germline V gene lookup returns CDR1 MNHEY and CDR2 SMNVEV (reference sequence). The CDR3 runs to 13 residues. In DNA, the CDR3 is TGTGCCAGCAGTTTGTGGGGAGATTCACCCCTCCACTTT. Translation gives CASSLWGDSPLHF.

Comment on this clonotype: A read error may be the cause here, since a much bigger clone is one base away. The genes are TRBV7-9 and TRBJ2-1; 7 bases agree with TRBD2. The length of the CDR3 is 15 residues. CDR1 SEHNR and CDR2 FQNEAQ come from the germline V gene (reference sequence). The CDR3 DNA follows: TGTGCCAGCAGCGTAGCGGGCCGGGGAGTAAATGAGCAGTTCTTC. Its protein product is CASSVAGRGVNEQFF.

This clonotype occurred many times. The chain joins TRBV20-1 to TRBJ2-7; D is unclear. Deletions cut 6 bases from V and 6 bases from J, with 18 bases between. CDR3 length: 13 amino acids. The germline CDR1 and CDR2 sequences are DFQATT and SNEGSKA (reference sequence). CDR3 loop: CSATGTTEVEQYF. DNA of the CDR3: TGCAGTGCCACGGGCACAACCGAGGTCGAGCAGTACTTC.

A few counts support this clonotype. The V and J genes are TRBV27 and TRBJ1-6; TRBD1 matches 7 bases. The CDR3 contains 12 residues. V was clipped by 8 bases and J by 7 bases; unmatched bases: 2. CDR1 is MNHEY, CDR2 SMNVEV, per germline (reference sequence). This CDR3 is CASSTGNSPLHF. CDR3 in DNA: TGTGCCAGCTCGACAGGGAATTCACCCCTCCACTTT.

This clonotype has at least ten counts. The chain is built from TRBV5-1 and TRBJ2-5, with 11 bases matching TRBD1. The CDR3 runs 14 residues. J gave up 5 bases and V 3 bases, and 3 bases lay outside the gene matches. Per the germline V gene, CDR1 is SGHRS and CDR2 is YFSETQ. The CDR3 is CASSSGDRGETQYF. CDR3 nucleotide sequence: TGCGCCAGCAGCTCCGGGGACAGGGGGGAGACCCAGTACTTC.

This clonotype was counted at least ten times. This chain links TRBV6-2 or TRBV6-3 with TRBJ1-1, with D tentatively TRBD1 (6 bases). Trimming pared 6 bases from V and 0 bases from J, leaving 14 bases between. The CDR3 spans 15 residues. Germline V lookup: CDR1 MNHEY, CDR2 SVGEGT. The DNA of the CDR3 is TGTGCCAGCAGCTTGGACAGAGTCATGAACACTGAAGCTTTCTTT. This sequence encodes CASSLDRVMNTEAFF.

This clonotype was picked up many times. V gene TRBV15 combines with J gene TRBJ2-6; D remains unclear. Germline V gene sequence: CDR1 LNHNV, CDR2 YYDKDF (reference sequence). The germline V and J ends were trimmed by 8 bases and 0 bases, with 5 bases remaining between them. The length of the CDR3 is 13 residues. The DNA for the CDR3 is TGTGCCACCGGGGTCTCTGGGGCCAACGTCCTGACTTTC. Translated, it gives CATGVSGANVLTF. Using reference TRBV15 and TRBJ2-6 for the parts outside the CDR3, the full variable domain is DAMVIQNPRYQVTQFGKPVTLSCSQTLNHNVMYWYQQKSSQAPKLLFHYYDKDFNNEADTPDNFQSRRPNTSFCFLDIRSPGLGDTAMYLCATGVSGANVLTFGAGSRLTVL.

This clonotype was counted a few times. The chain employs TRBV25-1 and TRBJ2-4, with 9 bases lining up with TRBD2. This CDR3 has 16 amino acids. Unmatched junction bases numbered 3, after V lost 2 bases and J lost 1 base. Germline CDR1 MGHDK, CDR2 SYGVNS. The CDR3 loop reads CASSEGLASAKNIQYF. CDR3 nucleotide sequence: TGTGCCAGCAGTGAAGGACTAGCGAGCGCCAAAAACATTCAGTACTTC.

The chain combines TRBV24-1 with TRBJ2-6; 8 positions agree with TRBD1. J lost 2 bases, V lost 5 bases, and 13 bases had no gene match. The CDR3 runs to 19 residues. CDR1 is KGHDR, CDR2 SFDVKD, per germline. CDR3 DNA: TGTGCCACCAGTGCGGCCCCAAGACAGGGGTCTGCTGGGGCCAACGTCCTGACTTTC. Amino acid sequence: CATSAAPRQGSAGANVLTF.

The table lists this clonotype with a few counts. The V call is TRBV19, the J call TRBJ2-7, with 7 bases that match TRBD2. J lost 2 bases, V lost 6 bases, and 7 bases had no gene match. CDR1 LNHDA and CDR2 SQIVND come from the germline V gene (reference sequence). This CDR3 contains 14 residues. CDR3: CASSPGGWAYEQYF. CDR3 nucleotides: TGTGCCAGTAGCCCCGGGGGGTGGGCCTACGAGCAGTACTTC.

At least ten counts were recorded for this clonotype. This sequence joins TRBV7-2 and TRBJ2-7; TRBD1 agrees at 9 bases. J was trimmed by 6 bases and V by 5 bases; bases with no gene match: 8. The length of the CDR3 is 14 residues. Germline CDR1 and CDR2: SGHTA and FQGNSA. CDR3 in amino acids: CASSPVGTGSEQYF. In DNA, the CDR3 is TGTGCCAGCAGCCCCGTCGGGACAGGGAGCGAGCAGTACTTC.